This TCR beta chain originates from a study of blood T cell repertoires in COVID-19. Study information: PBMCs, B-cell-depleted T cells, or T cells provided the cDNA or gDNA that made up the material.

Trimming removed 4 bases from V and 2 bases from J; junction bases left unmatched: 26. Germline V CDR1 and CDR2: MNHEY, SMNVEV (reference sequence). CDR3 length: 23 amino acids. In the source study's methods: Estimation of nucleated cell counts was performed using reference gene primer amplification. Clones were read by immunoSEQ multiplex PCR, and TCRdb kept only the in-frame ones, dropping some. V, J and clone size were drawn from that table, and D and trimming were deduced from the DNA. Here the sample spans under 300,000 clones, 80% to 95% being singletons. The chain couples TRBV27 to TRBJ1-5, with 10 positions matching TRBD1. Sample: peripheral blood. This TCR was sampled from a man in his thirties or forties with COVID-19, enrolled during active disease. CDR3 in DNA: TGTGCCAGCAGTTCTCGATTTGGTGGGACCGGGACAGGGGACCACTGGGGCAATCAGCCCCAGCATTTT. It specifies CASSSRFGGTGTGDHWGNQPQHF.